A selection of T cell receptor beta chains follows, all from one sample in a study of kidney transplant recipient with SARS-CoV-2 infection. MiXCR, applied by TCRdb to the reads, yields one record per CDR3 protein. The sample contains 200,000 to 250,000 distinct CDR3 sequences, under 30% of which appear only once. Sequenced material: a blood sample, taken at baseline and between days 110 and 120 from a kidney transplant recipient. The receptors here all came from a male patient between 25 and 39 years old who had COVID-19 and was a kidney transplant recipient. Some of these T cells may belong to the graft donor. The CDR3 runs from the conserved cysteine through the conserved F or W. A D gene is named only where the DNA matches it firmly. Where a row states a size, it is once, few, many or the class of an expanded clone; other rows omit it.

TGTGCCAGCAATGACGACACGGAATGTAGAAAGACCTATGGCTACACCTTC | CASNDDTECRKTYGYTF | TRBV6-1 | NA | 17 | NA | TRBJ1-2
TGCAGCGTTCGAGCACACTCTGGAAACACCATATATTTT | CSVRAHSGNTIYF | TRBV29-1 | many | 13 | NA | TRBJ1-3
TGTGCCAGCTTTGCCGCTCATCCACGAAAGACCTATGGCTACACCTTC | CASFAAHPRKTYGYTF | TRBV5-8 | many | 16 | NA | TRBJ1-2
TGTGCCAGCAGCTTATTGGGGAGCTCCTACAATGAGCAGTTCTTC | CASSLLGSSYNEQFF | TRBV7-3 | many | 15 | NA | TRBJ2-1
TGTGCCAGCAGCTCCCGTAGCGGGGGGCTAACCGGGGAGCTGTTTTTT | CASSSRSGGLTGELFF | TRBV7-6 | many | 16 | TRBD2 | TRBJ2-2
TGTGCCAGCAGCAAACTTAGTTCAGCTCGAAAGACCTATGGCTACACCTTC | CASSKLSSARKTYGYTF | TRBV7-4 | many | 17 | NA | TRBJ1-2
TGTGCCGGGGGATCTGGCACAGATACGCAGTATTTT | CAGGSGTDTQYF | TRBV7-9 | NA | 12 | NA | TRBJ2-3
TGTGCCAGCAGTTTACACCCGCCTTACGGAAAGACCTATGGCTACACCTTC | CASSLHPPYGKTYGYTF | TRBV6-9 | NA | 17 | NA | TRBJ1-2
TGTGCCAGCAATAAGTACAATGAGCAGTTCTTC | CASNKYNEQFF | TRBV27 | many | 11 | NA | TRBJ2-1
TGTGCCAGTAGTCCCGAGACAGGGCCATTGGCCAAAAACATTCAGTACTTC | CASSPETGPLAKNIQYF | TRBV19 | NA | 17 | TRBD1 | TRBJ2-4
TGTGCCAGCAGCCCCCAACAGGGACTTCTACAAGAGACCCAGTACTTC | CASSPQQGLLQETQYF | TRBV11-2 | many | 16 | NA | TRBJ2-5
TGTGCCAGCAGCTTGGGACAGGTGATGAACGAGCAGTACTTC | CASSLGQVMNEQYF | TRBV5-6 | many | 14 | NA | TRBJ2-7
TGTGCCACCCTAAGGGGGAACGAGCAGTACTTC | CATLRGNEQYF | TRBV27 | many | 11 | NA | TRBJ2-7
TGTGCCAGCAGCCAAGAAGGGGCCTACAATGAGCAGTTCTTC | CASSQEGAYNEQFF | TRBV3-2 | many | 14 | NA | TRBJ2-1
TGTGCCAGCAGCTTAGTTCGGGGTTCGGGCGAGCAGTACTTC | CASSLVRGSGEQYF | TRBV7-9 | many | 14 | NA | TRBJ2-7
TGTGCCAGCAGTTTTCGAACAGGGTCCGAGCAGTACTTC | CASSFRTGSEQYF | TRBV6-5 | many | 13 | NA | TRBJ2-7
TGTGCCAGCAGTGAGGCTAGCGGGAACTACAATGAGCAGTTCTTC | CASSEASGNYNEQFF | TRBV6-4 | few | 15 | TRBD2 | TRBJ2-1
TGTGCCAGCACCTACCCCGCTTCGGATACGCAGTATTTT | CASTYPASDTQYF | TRBV28 | few | 13 | NA | TRBJ2-3
TGCAGTGCTCAAGGACTAGCGGGGGCCGACACAGATACGCAGTATTTT | CSAQGLAGADTDTQYF | TRBV20-1 | few | 16 | TRBD2 | TRBJ2-3
TGCAGTGCTAGAGACCTGATCCGGGACAGGTTCACAGATACGCAGTATTTT | CSARDLIRDRFTDTQYF | TRBV20-1 | few | 17 | TRBD1 | TRBJ2-3
TGTGCCTGGGACAAAAGGCGTTATAGAAAGACCTATGGCTACACCTTC | CAWDKRRYRKTYGYTF | TRBV30 | NA | 16 | NA | TRBJ1-2
TGTGCCACCAGCGCGTTGGTAGGGACGGGCTCCTACAATGAGCAGTTCTTC | CATSALVGTGSYNEQFF | TRBV24-1 | many | 17 | NA | TRBJ2-1
TGTGCCAGCAGCCTCCGGGACGGGAGCTCCTACGAGCAGTACTTC | CASSLRDGSSYEQYF | TRBV3-1 | many | 15 | NA | TRBJ2-7
TGTGCCAGTAGTACAGGGCCGAACACTGAAGCTTTCTTT | CASSTGPNTEAFF | TRBV19 | many | 13 | NA | TRBJ1-1
TGTGCCAGCAGCTTAGTGGGGGGGGACGAGACCCAGTACTTC | CASSLVGGDETQYF | TRBV7-2 | many | 14 | TRBD2 | TRBJ2-5
TGTGCCAGCAGTTCCCGCGGAGTAGCCCAAAGCACAGATACGCAGTATTTT | CASSSRGVAQSTDTQYF | TRBV27 | many | 17 | NA | TRBJ2-3
TGTGCTAGGGGTTTGGTCTACACCGGGGAGCTGTTTTTT | CARGLVYTGELFF | TRBV12-5 | once | 13 | NA | TRBJ2-2
TGTGCCAGCAGCTTGGACTGGGACAGGGGGAACTCTGGAAACACCATATATTTT | CASSLDWDRGNSGNTIYF | TRBV5-6 | many | 18 | TRBD1 | TRBJ1-3
TGTGCCAGCAGCTGGACTTGCGATCTCGGAAAGACCTATGGCTACACCTTC | CASSWTCDLGKTYGYTF | TRBV11-3 | many | 17 | NA | TRBJ1-2
TGCGCCGCCGGGACTAGCGATAGAGATACGCAGTATTTT | CAAGTSDRDTQYF | TRBV10-2 | NA | 13 | TRBD2 | TRBJ2-3
TGTGCCAGCAGCCAACCGTTTTCGGGACAGGGTAGCGAGCAGTACTTC | CASSQPFSGQGSEQYF | TRBV4-2 | many | 16 | TRBD1 | TRBJ2-7
TGCGCCAGCAGCTCACCTTCAGGACGTCGAAAGACCTATGGCTACACCTTC | CASSSPSGRRKTYGYTF | TRBV4-3 | NA | 17 | NA | TRBJ1-2
TGTGCCAGCAGCCTGACTAGCGGACCCCAAGAGACCCAGTACTTC | CASSLTSGPQETQYF | TRBV5-4 | few | 15 | TRBD2 | TRBJ2-5
TGTGCCAGCTCAAACACGGGGACTAACTATGGCTACACCTTC | CASSNTGTNYGYTF | TRBV18 | many | 14 | NA | TRBJ1-2
TGTGCCAGCAGTTTAGGACTAGAGGTCAATGAGCAGTTCTTC | CASSLGLEVNEQFF | TRBV27 | many | 14 | TRBD2 | TRBJ2-1
TGTGCCAGCAGCCTCTTCCCGGTCGTTAGAAAGACCTATGGCTACACCTTC | CASSLFPVVRKTYGYTF | TRBV16 | NA | 17 | NA | TRBJ1-2
TGTGCCGGCAGCTTTGGGATGTCGCAGCCCCAGCATTTT | CAGSFGMSQPQHF | TRBV5-8 | few | 13 | NA | TRBJ1-5
TGTGCCAGTAGTATAGGGGAATACTACAATGAGCAGTTCTTC | CASSIGEYYNEQFF | TRBV19 | few | 14 | NA | TRBJ2-1
TGTGCCAGCAGCTTAGACAGAAACACCATATATTTT | CASSLDRNTIYF | TRBV7-2 | many | 12 | NA | TRBJ1-3
TGTGCCAGCAGCGAGGACAGAGATGGCTACACCTTC | CASSEDRDGYTF | TRBV6-5 | many | 12 | NA | TRBJ1-2
TGTGCCAGCAGCCCCGGGACTAGTATCGGCGAGCAGTACTTC | CASSPGTSIGEQYF | TRBV9 | NA | 14 | TRBD2 | TRBJ2-7
TGTGCCAGCAGCCAAGGCGGTAGCAATCAGCCCCAGCATTTT | CASSQGGSNQPQHF | TRBV3-1 | many | 14 | NA | TRBJ1-5
TGTGCCAGCAGCGGGATACGGTTTACCCGAAAGACCTATGGCTACACCTTC | CASSGIRFTRKTYGYTF | TRBV7-8 | many | 17 | NA | TRBJ1-2